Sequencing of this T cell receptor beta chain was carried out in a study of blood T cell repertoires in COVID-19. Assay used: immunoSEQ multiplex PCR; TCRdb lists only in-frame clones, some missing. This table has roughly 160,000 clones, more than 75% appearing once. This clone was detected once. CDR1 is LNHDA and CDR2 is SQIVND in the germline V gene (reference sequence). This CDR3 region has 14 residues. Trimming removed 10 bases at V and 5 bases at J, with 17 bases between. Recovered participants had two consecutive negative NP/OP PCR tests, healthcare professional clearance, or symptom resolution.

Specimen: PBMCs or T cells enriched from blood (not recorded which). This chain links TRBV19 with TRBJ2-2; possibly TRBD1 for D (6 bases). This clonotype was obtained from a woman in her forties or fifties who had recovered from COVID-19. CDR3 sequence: CATLQGSGTGELFF. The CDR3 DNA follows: TGTGCCACCTTACAGGGAAGTGGGACCGGGGAGCTGTTTTTT.